This TCR beta chain was sequenced for a study of PD-1 blockade in classical Hodgkin lymphoma. With regard to this clone: Its target is not known.

Study observations and caveats: Baseline TCR diversity was reportedly lower in newly diagnosed patients than in healthy donors. It was reported as lower still in relapsed/refractory patients. Underlying causes for the observed repertoire differences were not defined, possibly disease activity or prior therapy.

Stated time point: newly diagnosed, previously untreated cHL patient sample. Peripheral samples used as comparators were newly diagnosed, untreated classical Hodgkin lymphoma PBMCs. The protocol was immunoSEQ multiplex PCR, while the TCRdb copy is restricted to in-frame clones and leaves out a portion. The table includes some 26,000 clones, around 94% detected once. V gave up 2 bases and J gave up 5 bases, with 10 bases separating them. This CDR3 comprises 14 residues. Germline-derived CDR1 and CDR2 are SGDLS and YYNGEE. The rearrangement uses TRBV9 and TRBJ2-2; D unresolved. The specimen sequenced was peripheral blood mononuclear cells (PBMCs). The TCR comes from a human donor with classical Hodgkin lymphoma. The CDR3 region has the DNA TGTGCCAGCAGCGTCTTCACCGTTACCGGGGAGCTGTTTTTT. Translation gives CASSVFTVTGELFF.